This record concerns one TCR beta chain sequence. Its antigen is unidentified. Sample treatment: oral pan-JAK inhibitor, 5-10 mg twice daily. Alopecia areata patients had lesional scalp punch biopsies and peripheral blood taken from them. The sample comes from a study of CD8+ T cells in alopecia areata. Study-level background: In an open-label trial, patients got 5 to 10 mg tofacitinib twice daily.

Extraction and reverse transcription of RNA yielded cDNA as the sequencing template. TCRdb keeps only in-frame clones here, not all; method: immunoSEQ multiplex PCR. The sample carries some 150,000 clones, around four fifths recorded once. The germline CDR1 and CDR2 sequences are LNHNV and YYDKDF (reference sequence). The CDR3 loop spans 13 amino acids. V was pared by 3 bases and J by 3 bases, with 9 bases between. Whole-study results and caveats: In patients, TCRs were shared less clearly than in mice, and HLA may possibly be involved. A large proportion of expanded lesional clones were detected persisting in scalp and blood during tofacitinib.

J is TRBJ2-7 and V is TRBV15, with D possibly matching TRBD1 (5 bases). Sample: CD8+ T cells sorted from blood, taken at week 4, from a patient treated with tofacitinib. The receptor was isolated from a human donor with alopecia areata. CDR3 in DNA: TGTGCCACCAGCAGTCAAGACAGCTACGAGCAGTACTTC. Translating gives CATSSQDSYEQYF.